These T cell receptor beta chains were read from a single sample in a study of blood T cell repertoires in COVID-19. Using immunoSEQ multiplex PCR, the repertoire was profiled, and TCRdb retains in-frame clones only, with some absent. The table includes 40,000 to 50,000 clones, under 90% detected once. Sequencing was done on a sample of peripheral blood. These receptors all stem from a human donor in a cohort sampled during active COVID-19. Both conserved end residues are part of each CDR3. The order of the fields is clone size, D gene, J gene, V gene, CDR3 DNA, CDR3 protein. The D gene is left open where the match is weak. Where a row states a size, it is once, few, many or the class of an expanded clone; other rows omit it.

>.|.|TRBJ2-7|TRBV9
TGTGCCAGCAGCGTTGGAGCCGAAGCTAGGTACGAGCAGTACTTC
CASSVGAEARYEQYF
>.|TRBD1|TRBJ1-1|TRBV7-9
TGTGCCAGCAGCTTCCGGGACAGGGGGAACACTGAAGCTTTCTTT
CASSFRDRGNTEAFF
>.|TRBD2|TRBJ2-7|TRBV6-5
TGTGCCAGCAGTTCCGGGACTAGCCTCTACGAGCAGTACTTC
CASSSGTSLYEQYF
>.|TRBD1|TRBJ1-2|TRBV5-1
TGCGCCAGCAGCACAACAGGGGGCGTCTATGGCTACACCTTC
CASSTTGGVYGYTF
>.|.|TRBJ1-5|TRBV30
TGTGCCTGGAAAGTACCTAAAGAGCCCCAGCATTTT
CAWKVPKEPQHF
>.|.|TRBJ2-7|TRBV10-3
TGTGCCATCAGTGACCCACGACAGATACACTACGAGCAGTACTTC
CAISDPRQIHYEQYF
>once|.|TRBJ1-1|TRBV29-1
TGCAGCGTTGTAAGCGGGACCCTTGGGAACACTGAAGCTTTCTTT
CSVVSGTLGNTEAFF
>.|.|TRBJ1-2|TRBV29-1
TGCAGCGTCTACCCCGACAGCTTGAACTACTATGGCTACACCTTC
CSVYPDSLNYYGYTF
>few|TRBD2|TRBJ2-7|TRBV27
TGTGCCAGCAGTTTATCGCTAGCGGCCGCCTACGAGCAGTACTTC
CASSLSLAAAYEQYF
>.|.|TRBJ1-3|TRBV11-2
TGTGCCAGCAGCCCCGGGAAATGGGGATCTGGAAACACCATATATTTT
CASSPGKWGSGNTIYF
>.|.|TRBJ1-5|TRBV6-6
TGTGCCAGCAGCCCGACAGGAAACAATCAGCCCCAGCATTTT
CASSPTGNNQPQHF
>.|.|TRBJ1-1|TRBV5-1
TGCGCCAGCAGCTTGGGTATGAACACTGAAGCTTTCTTT
CASSLGMNTEAFF
>.|.|TRBJ2-7|TRBV19
TGTGCCAGTAGTATGGTGGCAGGGGGGTACGAGCAGTACTTC
CASSMVAGGYEQYF
>.|TRBD1|TRBJ1-1|TRBV6-6
TGTGCCAGCAGTTACTCGAAGGGGGCGAACACTGAAGCTTTCTTT
CASSYSKGANTEAFF
>.|.|TRBJ1-1|TRBV6-4
TGTGCCAGCAGTGACGGCAGTCCTTACACTGAAGCTTTCTTT
CASSDGSPYTEAFF
>.|.|TRBJ1-2|TRBV11-2
TGTGCCAGCAGCTTAGATAGAGCTGATCACTATGGCTACACCTTC
CASSLDRADHYGYTF
>.|TRBD1|TRBJ2-7|TRBV19
TGTGCCAGTAGTATGCAGGGGGCCTACGAGCAGTACTTC
CASSMQGAYEQYF
>.|.|TRBJ1-2|TRBV19
TGTGCCACCCAGCGGGGGGACTATGGCTACACCTTC
CATQRGDYGYTF
>.|.|TRBJ1-1|TRBV7-9
TGTGCCAGCAGCTTACGGGACACTGAAGCTTTCTTT
CASSLRDTEAFF
>.|TRBD1|TRBJ2-7|TRBV4-2
TGTGCCAGCAGCCACCCCGGGGGACAGGGGGCGCTTGAGCAGTACTTC
CASSHPGGQGALEQYF
>.|TRBD1|TRBJ2-7|TRBV11-2
TGTGCCAGCAGCTCACCCAAGACAGGGGGTTCCGAGCAGTACTTC
CASSSPKTGGSEQYF
>.|.|TRBJ1-1|TRBV19
TGTGCCAGCCGTCAGGGAAATCGGGAAGCTTTCTTT
CASRQGNREAFF
>few|.|TRBJ1-6|TRBV20-1
TGCAGTGCTAGTTTCAGGGCAGGGTCACCCCTCCACTTT
CSASFRAGSPLHF
>.|.|TRBJ1-6|TRBV19
TGTGCCAGTAGTATAGATAAAACTGGAGGGATAAATTCACCCCTCCACTTT
CASSIDKTGGINSPLHF
>.|.|TRBJ1-2|TRBV5-1
TGCGCCAGCAGTCGGGCCGGGGGAGCCGACTATGGCTACACCTTC
CASSRAGGADYGYTF
>.|.|TRBJ1-3|TRBV6-6
TGTGCCAGCAGTTACGACAGCTCCTCTGGAAACACCATATATTTT
CASSYDSSSGNTIYF
>once|.|TRBJ2-5|TRBV19
TGTGCCAGTAGTATAGTCGGGCAAGAGACCCAGTACTTC
CASSIVGQETQYF
>.|.|TRBJ2-7|TRBV3-1/TRBV3-2
TGTGCCAGCAGCCAAGACAGGGGAACCGAGCAGTACTTC
CASSQDRGTEQYF
>.|TRBD1|TRBJ1-2|TRBV5-1
TGCGCCAGCAGCTCCGGACAGGGTTTTAACTATGGCTACACCTTC
CASSSGQGFNYGYTF
>.|TRBD1|TRBJ1-1|TRBV27
TGTGCCAGCAGGGTACAGGGGATGAACACTGAAGCTTTCTTT
CASRVQGMNTEAFF
>.|.|TRBJ1-6|TRBV10-1
TGCGCCAGCAGTGCCAGGGATAATTCACCCCTCCACTTT
CASSARDNSPLHF
>.|.|TRBJ1-1|TRBV5-4
TGTGCCAGCAGCTTGGAAAGGGGGGGGAACACTGAAGCTTTCTTT
CASSLERGGNTEAFF
>.|TRBD1|TRBJ2-7|TRBV7-2
TGTGCCAGCAGCTACCGGGACAGGTCCTCCGAGCAGTACTTC
CASSYRDRSSEQYF
>.|.|TRBJ1-2|TRBV2
TGTGCCAGCAGTGTCCCAGGAGGGAACTATGGCTACACCTTC
CASSVPGGNYGYTF
>.|TRBD1|TRBJ1-2|TRBV7-9
TGTGCCAGCAGCTCAGGGGGGACCAGCAGGGGCTACACCTTC
CASSSGGTSRGYTF
>.|.|TRBJ2-7|TRBV6-2/TRBV6-3
TGTGCCAGCAGTTACGGTCAGGGCCCCTACGAGCAGTACTTC
CASSYGQGPYEQYF
>.|.|TRBJ1-1|TRBV6-2/TRBV6-3
TGTGCCAGCAGTTACGTACAGAACACTGAAGCTTTCTTT
CASSYVQNTEAFF
>.|.|TRBJ1-1|TRBV10-3
TGTGCCATCAGTGAGTCGGAAGCAAGGGGGACTGAAGCTTTCTTT
CAISESEARGTEAFF
>.|.|TRBJ1-2|TRBV19
TGTGCCAGTAGTGTCATATCAGGGGCTCAAGGTGGCTACACCTTC
CASSVISGAQGGYTF
>.|TRBD1|TRBJ1-2|TRBV9
TGTGCCAGCAGCGTAGGGTGGTTGGGGGGACAGGGAGCCTATGGCTACACCTTC
CASSVGWLGGQGAYGYTF
>.|TRBD2|TRBJ2-7|TRBV4-3
TGCGCCAGCAGCCAAGATCTAGCGGGGGAGTACGAGCAGTACTTC
CASSQDLAGEYEQYF
>.|.|TRBJ1-1|TRBV11-2
TGTGCCAGCAGCCCGGGTGGGTACGCCTCTGAAGCTTTCTTT
CASSPGGYASEAFF
>.|TRBD1|TRBJ2-7|TRBV18
TGTGCCAGCTCAGACGTTGGGACAGGGGTTTCCTACGAGCAGTACTTC
CASSDVGTGVSYEQYF